This passage covers 24 T cell receptor beta chains from one sample sequenced in a study of T cell repertoires in cytomegalovirus infection. Via MiXCR, TCRdb re-called the reads, giving one row per CDR3 protein. The sample holds about 310,000 distinct CDR3 sequences, about a tenth seen once. Material for sequencing was PBMCs. The receptors derive from a human donor in good health (CMV status not recorded). Some clones in this sample may be carry-over from other donors' samples.

This clonotype was seen ten or more times. V is TRBV28 and J is TRBJ1-3, with D perhaps matching TRBD1 (5 bases). There are 16 residues in the CDR3. V lost 7 bases to trimming and J lost 3 bases, with 19 bases between them. CDR1 is MDHEN and CDR2 is SYDVKM in the germline V gene. CDR3 residues: CASTSAGTVGGNTIYF. The CDR3 DNA is TGTGCCAGCACCTCCGCGGGGACTGTTGGTGGAAACACCATATATTTT.

This clonotype was counted ten times or more. V usage is TRBV6-5 and J usage is TRBJ1-1; weak D call: TRBD1 (5 bases). CDR1 MNHEY and CDR2 SVGAGI come from the germline V gene. The CDR3 is 14 amino acids. The germline V and J ends were trimmed by 2 bases and 5 bases, with 12 bases remaining between them. CDR3 protein: CASSYGGRATEAFF. DNA for the CDR3: TGTGCCAGCAGTTACGGGGGAAGGGCGACTGAAGCTTTCTTT.

This clonotype was recorded only once. This chain connects TRBV14 to TRBJ1-4; D is undetermined. From germline, CDR1 is SGHDN and CDR2 FVKESK. The CDR3 loop spans 15 amino acids. V was cut by 0 bases and J by 0 bases, with 5 bases left in between. In nucleotides, the CDR3 is TGTGCCAGCAGCCAAGAGCTGACAACTAATGAAAAACTGTTTTTT. This encodes CASSQELTTNEKLFF.

This clonotype was observed many times. The chain couples TRBV7-2 to TRBJ1-3, with D hard to call. Between the trimmed V and J ends, which lost 1 base and 2 bases, there was a span of 12 bases. The length of the CDR3 is 16 residues. The V gene's germline CDR1 is SGHTA and CDR2 FQGNSA. The CDR3 sequence: CASSLGLGHAGNTIYF. Written as DNA, the CDR3 is TGTGCCAGCAGCTTAGGTCTTGGTCATGCTGGAAACACCATATATTTT.

The chain uses TRBV20-1 and TRBJ2-7, with no clear D. This CDR3 has 15 amino acids. Trimming removed 3 bases at V and 3 bases at J, with 18 bases between. Germline loops: CDR1 DFQATT, CDR2 SNEGSKA (reference sequence). The CDR3 nucleotides read TGCAGTGCTAGGTCCGGGCAGGACCTTGACTACGAGCAGTACTTC. Protein product: CSARSGQDLDYEQYF.

Worth noting for this clonotype: It may be a read error: a sequence one base away is much more abundant. The chain employs TRBV10-3 and TRBJ1-1; 12 bases are a match to TRBD1. Germline-derived CDR1 and CDR2 are ENHRY and SYGVKD. The CDR3 covers 16 residues. CDR3 sequence reads: CTIRGTGGFLNVEAFF. The CDR3 region has the DNA TGTACCATCAGAGGGACAGGGGGCTTCTTGAATGTTGAAGCTTTCTTT.

This clonotype was seen many times. The chain links TRBV4-2 to TRBJ1-1; TRBD1 agrees at 7 bases. Germline V gene data show CDR1 as LGHNA and CDR2 as YNFKEQ. This CDR3 comprises 16 residues. V trimming: 2 bases; J trimming: 5 bases; junction bases outside the gene matches: 11. The CDR3 loop reads CASSQQQGRGRTEAFF. Written as DNA, the CDR3 is TGTGCCAGCAGCCAACAACAGGGGCGCGGTAGGACTGAAGCTTTCTTT.

This clonotype was found many times. The chain recombines TRBV7-2 with TRBJ1-1; D is unresolved. Per the germline V gene, CDR1 is SGHTA and CDR2 is FQGNSA. Trimming left V 1 base short and J 5 bases short, with 8 bases between. The CDR3 runs to 13 residues. The chain's CDR3 is CASSLGLRTEAFF. CDR3 sequence (DNA): TGTGCCAGCAGCTTAGGATTAAGAACTGAAGCTTTCTTT. The full variable domain, in which reference TRBV7-2 and TRBJ1-1 provide the parts outside the CDR3, is GAGVSQSPSNKVTEKGKDVELRCDPISGHTALYWYRQSLGQGLEFLIYFQGNSAPDKSGLPSDRFSAERTGGSVSTLTIQRTQQEDSAVYLCASSLGLRTEAFFGQGTRLTVV.

This clonotype was observed many times. The V and J genes are TRBV6-2 or TRBV6-3 and TRBJ2-2; the match to TRBD2 covers 7 bases. Trimming cost V 6 bases and J 4 bases; bases outside gene matches: 8. This CDR3 is 15 amino acids long. CDR1 and CDR2 (germline): MNHEY, SVGEGT. In DNA, the CDR3 is TGTGCCAGCAGAAGAACTAGCGTTGGCACCGGGGAGCTGTTTTTT. It translates to CASRRTSVGTGELFF.

This clonotype was detected ten times or more. The V call is TRBV15, the J call TRBJ2-3; 9 nucleotides align to TRBD2. The ends lost 0 bases at V and 4 bases at J; junction bases unmatched: 2. This CDR3 comprises 15 residues. Germline V gene data show CDR1 as LNHNV and CDR2 as YYDKDF (reference sequence). The DNA of the CDR3 is TGTGCCACCAGCAGAGATCTAGCGGGGTCAGATACGCAGTATTTT. It translates to CATSRDLAGSDTQYF.

There are many counts of this clonotype. V is TRBV28 and J is TRBJ2-7; a weak D match, TRBD1 (6 bases). V lost 5 bases, J lost 5 bases, and 13 bases lay in between. This CDR3 has 13 residues. CDR1 MDHEN and CDR2 SYDVKM come from the germline V gene. CDR3 loop: CASSGTRGHEQYV. As DNA, the CDR3 is TGTGCCAGCAGTGGAACCAGGGGACACGAGCAGTACGTC.

This clonotype was counted ten times or more. The rearrangement joins TRBV7-9 to TRBJ1-5; tentatively, D is TRBD1 (6 bases). The CDR3 totals 14 residues. Trimming stripped 6 bases from V and 3 bases from J, with 12 bases between. Germline V gives CDR1 SEHNR, CDR2 FQNEAQ (reference sequence). The CDR3 is CASSLGGHNQPQHF. CDR3 bases: TGTGCCAGCAGTCTAGGGGGGCACAATCAGCCCCAGCATTTT.

This clonotype was observed at least ten times. The chain joins TRBV6-2 or TRBV6-3 to TRBJ1-1; no firm D call. The CDR3 extends over 15 amino acids. Trimming pared 4 bases from V and 0 bases from J, leaving 12 bases between. Germline CDR1 is MNHEY and CDR2 is SVGEGT. CDR3 DNA sequence: TGTGCCAGCAGTTCGAGGGCGAGGATGAACACTGAAGCTTTCTTT. Its protein is CASSSRARMNTEAFF.

This clonotype was counted many times. The V and J genes are TRBV7-2 and TRBJ1-1; a weak D match, TRBD1 (5 bases). This CDR3 spans 13 amino acids. Germline CDR1 is SGHTA and CDR2 is FQGNSA. V was pared by 5 bases and J by 7 bases, with 14 bases between. The CDR3 reads CASSPEGYGEAFF. In DNA, the CDR3 is TGTGCCAGCAGCCCAGAGGGGTACGGTGAAGCTTTCTTT.

This clonotype was seen ten or more times. This chain links TRBV20-1 with TRBJ2-1; 9 positions match TRBD1. Looked up from germline, CDR1 is DFQATT and CDR2 is SNEGSKA (reference sequence). The CDR3 length is 17 residues. V lost 1 base, J lost 4 bases, and 11 bases stayed unmatched. In DNA, the CDR3 is TGCAGTGCTAGAGTATACCCCGGGACAGGGTTTTACAATGAGCAGTTCTTC. Translating it yields CSARVYPGTGFYNEQFF.

The table lists this clonotype with many counts. This chain joins TRBV11-3 and TRBJ2-1; 10 bases agree with TRBD1. CDR1 and CDR2 from the germline V gene are SGHNT and YENEEA. The V and J ends lost 1 base and 7 bases, in that order; junction bases with no gene match: 4. The CDR3 sequence is 15 residues long. CDR3 in DNA: TGTGCCAGCAGCTTAGGGGACAGGGGCCCTAATGAGCAGTTCTTC. Encoded protein: CASSLGDRGPNEQFF.

This clonotype was observed at least ten times. As DNA, the CDR3 is TGCAGCGTTGTACGGGAGACCCAGTACTTC. This codes for CSVVRETQYF. This chain uses TRBV29-1 with TRBJ2-5; D gene uncertain. This CDR3 is 10 amino acids long. V was shortened by 4 bases and J by 5 bases, with 5 bases between the two germline ends. The germline gives CDR1 SQVTM, CDR2 ANQGSEA.

The table lists this clonotype with many counts. The CDR3 DNA sequence: TGTGCCATCAGACCGGGACAGGGTAGCACAGATACGCAGTATTTT. Translated: CAIRPGQGSTDTQYF. The chain is built from TRBV10-3 and TRBJ2-3; 9 nucleotides align to TRBD1. Germline loops: CDR1 ENHRY, CDR2 SYGVKD. J lost 0 bases, V lost 6 bases, and 4 bases had no gene match. CDR3 length: 15 amino acids.

In this sample, this clonotype turned up many times. This rearrangement joins TRBV7-2 to TRBJ1-2, with D possibly being TRBD1 (5 bases). V was cut by 5 bases and J by 2 bases, with 15 bases left in between. The CDR3 covers 15 residues. The V gene's germline CDR1 is SGHTA and CDR2 FQGNSA. In DNA, the CDR3 is TGTGCCAGCAGCCGAGACAGTACAGACAACTATGGCTACACCTTC. Amino acids: CASSRDSTDNYGYTF. Filled out from reference TRBV7-2 and TRBJ1-2, the complete variable domain reads GAGVSQSPSNKVTEKGKDVELRCDPISGHTALYWYRQSLGQGLEFLIYFQGNSAPDKSGLPSDRFSAERTGGSVSTLTIQRTQQEDSAVYLCASSRDSTDNYGYTFGSGTRLTVV.

This clonotype has ten or more counts. The chain carries TRBV6-2 or TRBV6-3 and TRBJ2-2; D uncertain. The germline V gene encodes CDR1 MNHEY and CDR2 SVGEGT. The CDR3 is made up of 13 amino acids. Trimming cost V 6 bases and J 0 bases, with 5 bases left between them. Written as DNA, the CDR3 is TGTGCCAGCAGGGGAACGAACACCGGGGAGCTGTTTTTT. Residues: CASRGTNTGELFF.

There are many counts of this clonotype. The genes are TRBV7-2 and TRBJ2-5; no reliable D call. V lost 3 bases and J 5 bases, leaving 10 bases between the germline ends. This CDR3 has 13 residues. Germline V gene data show CDR1 as SGHTA and CDR2 as FQGNSA. This CDR3 reads CASSFSRFETQYF. The CDR3, as DNA: TGTGCCAGCAGCTTCTCTCGGTTCGAGACCCAGTACTTC.

This clonotype was counted many times. The rearrangement joins TRBV10-3 to TRBJ2-1; 14 bases line up with TRBD2. The J segment lost 9 bases and the V segment lost 6 bases, leaving 7 bases of the junction unmatched. The CDR3 consists of 15 residues. Germline CDR1 and CDR2: ENHRY and SYGVKD. The CDR3 protein is CAISPTSGGAGEQFF. The CDR3, as DNA: TGTGCCATCAGCCCGACTAGCGGGGGGGCAGGTGAGCAGTTCTTC.

This clonotype came up many times. The rearrangement joins TRBV20-1 to TRBJ1-1, with D perhaps TRBD1 (5 bases). V gave up 0 bases and J gave up 0 bases, with 8 bases separating them. This CDR3 is built from 14 residues. Per the germline V gene, CDR1 is DFQATT and CDR2 is SNEGSKA (reference sequence). CDR3 protein: CSARDGGMNTEAFF. Written as DNA, the CDR3 is TGCAGTGCTAGAGATGGGGGAATGAACACTGAAGCTTTCTTT.

At least ten counts were recorded for this clonotype. The chain combines TRBV4-1 with TRBJ1-6; no definite D call. CDR3 length: 16 amino acids. Trimming removed 1 base from V and 9 bases from J, with 16 bases in between. Germline values: CDR1 MGHRA, CDR2 YSYEKL. This CDR3 is CASSQVTSRRASPLHF. The CDR3 bases are TGCGCCAGCAGCCAAGTAACGAGCCGTCGAGCTTCACCCCTCCACTTT.